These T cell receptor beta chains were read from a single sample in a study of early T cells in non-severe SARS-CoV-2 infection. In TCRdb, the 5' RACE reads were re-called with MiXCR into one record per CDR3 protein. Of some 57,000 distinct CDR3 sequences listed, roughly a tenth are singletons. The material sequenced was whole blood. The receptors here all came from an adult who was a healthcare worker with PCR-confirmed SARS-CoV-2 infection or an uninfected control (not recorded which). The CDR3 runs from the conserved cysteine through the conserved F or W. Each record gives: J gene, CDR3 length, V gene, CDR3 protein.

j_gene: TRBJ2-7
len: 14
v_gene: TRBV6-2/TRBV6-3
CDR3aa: CASSPPLLGSEQYF

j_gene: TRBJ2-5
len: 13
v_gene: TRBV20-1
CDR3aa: CSATWDGRETQYF

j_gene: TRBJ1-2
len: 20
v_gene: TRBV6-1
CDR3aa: CASSDPDSRDGQAWAYGYTF

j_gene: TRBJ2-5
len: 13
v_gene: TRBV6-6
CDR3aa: CASSYVNQETQYF

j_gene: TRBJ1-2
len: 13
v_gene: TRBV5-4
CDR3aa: CASSRDRDYGYTF

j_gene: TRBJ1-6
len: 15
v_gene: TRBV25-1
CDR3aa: CASSEFSAGNSPLHF

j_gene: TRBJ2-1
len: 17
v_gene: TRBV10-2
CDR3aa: CASSGTSGPISYNEQFF

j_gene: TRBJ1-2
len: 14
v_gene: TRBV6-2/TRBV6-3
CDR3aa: CASSPGQGYYGYTF

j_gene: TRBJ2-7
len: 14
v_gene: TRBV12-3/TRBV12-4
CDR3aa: CASSLSDTSYEQYF

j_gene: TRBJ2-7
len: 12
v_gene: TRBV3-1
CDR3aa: CASSQGEYEQYF

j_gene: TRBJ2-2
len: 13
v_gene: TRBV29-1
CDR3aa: CSVGLSAPGELFF

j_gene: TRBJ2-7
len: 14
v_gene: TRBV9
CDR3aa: CASSLTREGAEQYF

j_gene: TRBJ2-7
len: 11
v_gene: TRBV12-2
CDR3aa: CASRTKQGQYF

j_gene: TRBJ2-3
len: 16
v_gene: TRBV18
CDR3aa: CASQGQPTGYTDTQYF

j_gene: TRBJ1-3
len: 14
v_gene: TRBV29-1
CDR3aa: CSAAQGALSNTIYF

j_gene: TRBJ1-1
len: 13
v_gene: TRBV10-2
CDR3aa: CAMQRGEGTEAFF

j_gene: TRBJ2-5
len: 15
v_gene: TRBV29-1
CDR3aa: CSVEDADWWVETQYF

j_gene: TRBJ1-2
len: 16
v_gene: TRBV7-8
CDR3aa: CASSAGGGRGPYGYTF

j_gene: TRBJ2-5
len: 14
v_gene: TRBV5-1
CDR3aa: CASSLTSAGETQYF

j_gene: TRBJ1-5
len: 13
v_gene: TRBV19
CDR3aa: CASDKVDLQPQHF

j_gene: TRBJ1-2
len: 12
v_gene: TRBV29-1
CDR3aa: CSAGTEDYGYTF

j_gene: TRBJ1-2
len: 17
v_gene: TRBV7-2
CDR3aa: CASSLAATRTEGYGYTF

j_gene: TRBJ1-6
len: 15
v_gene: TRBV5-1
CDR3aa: CASSPLAGANSPLHF

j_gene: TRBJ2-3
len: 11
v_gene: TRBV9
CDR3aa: CASSTEDTQYF

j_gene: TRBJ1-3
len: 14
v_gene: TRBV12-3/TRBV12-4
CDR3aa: CASSSRVEGNTIYF

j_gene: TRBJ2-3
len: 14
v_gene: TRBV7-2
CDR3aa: CASSLWGPTDTQYF

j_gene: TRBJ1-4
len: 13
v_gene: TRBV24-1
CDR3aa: CAGPLQPNEKLFF

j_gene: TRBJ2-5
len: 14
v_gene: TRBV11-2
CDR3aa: CASSSGTHSGTQYF

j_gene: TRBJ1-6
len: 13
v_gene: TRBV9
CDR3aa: CASSVRDNSPLHF

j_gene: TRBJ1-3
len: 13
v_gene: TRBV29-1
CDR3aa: CSVEGSTGNTIYF

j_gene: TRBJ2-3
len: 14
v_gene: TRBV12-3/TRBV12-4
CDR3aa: CASSPRAIPDTQYF

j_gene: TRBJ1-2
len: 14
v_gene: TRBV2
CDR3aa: CASSPRTARAGYTF

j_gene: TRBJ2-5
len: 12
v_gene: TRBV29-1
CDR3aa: CSVGVNQETQYF

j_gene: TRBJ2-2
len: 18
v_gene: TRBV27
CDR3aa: CASSGDRAQASNTGELFF

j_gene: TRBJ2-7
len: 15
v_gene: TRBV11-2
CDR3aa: CASSANRVGSYEQYF

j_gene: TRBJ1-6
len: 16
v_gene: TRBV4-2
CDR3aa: CASSQGKTGVDSPLHF

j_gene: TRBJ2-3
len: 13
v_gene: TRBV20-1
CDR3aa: CSVRRGGTDTQYF

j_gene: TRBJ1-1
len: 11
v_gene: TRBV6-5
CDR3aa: CASSTGQHAFF

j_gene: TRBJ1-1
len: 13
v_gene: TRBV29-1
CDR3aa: CSVGGGLNTEAFF

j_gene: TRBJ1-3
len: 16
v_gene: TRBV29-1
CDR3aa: CSATTGGLTSGNTIYF

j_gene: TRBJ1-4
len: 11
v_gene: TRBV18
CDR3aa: CASSWGQELFF

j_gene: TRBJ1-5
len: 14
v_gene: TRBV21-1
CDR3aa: CAGSPTGLSQPQHF

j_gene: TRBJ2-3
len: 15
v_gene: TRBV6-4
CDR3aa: CASSEGTRSTDTQYF

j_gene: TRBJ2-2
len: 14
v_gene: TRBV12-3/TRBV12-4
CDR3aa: CASSRGGSTGELFF

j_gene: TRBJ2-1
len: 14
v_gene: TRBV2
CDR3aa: CASRGGDLFNEQFF

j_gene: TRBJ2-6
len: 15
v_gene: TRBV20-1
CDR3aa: CSAAPRDSGANVLTF

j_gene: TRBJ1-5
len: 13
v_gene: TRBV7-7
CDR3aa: CASSQNLGQPQHF

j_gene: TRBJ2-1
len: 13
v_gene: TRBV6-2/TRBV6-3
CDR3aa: CASNGFLDNEQFF

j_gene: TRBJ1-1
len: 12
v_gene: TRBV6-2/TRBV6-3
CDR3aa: CASSSLGTEAFF

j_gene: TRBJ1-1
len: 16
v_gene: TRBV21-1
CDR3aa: CASSKGRAHPNTEAFF

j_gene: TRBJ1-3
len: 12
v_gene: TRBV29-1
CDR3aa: CSVVVLENTIYF

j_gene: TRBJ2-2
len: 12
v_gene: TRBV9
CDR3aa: CASSPWTGELFF

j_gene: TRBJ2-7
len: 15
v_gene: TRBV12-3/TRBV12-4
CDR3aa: CASSTLGQGGGEQYF

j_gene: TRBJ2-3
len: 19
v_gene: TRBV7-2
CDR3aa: CASSLASGGSSKHTDTQYF

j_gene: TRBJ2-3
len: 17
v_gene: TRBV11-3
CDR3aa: CVSSSLHRGGRTDTQYF

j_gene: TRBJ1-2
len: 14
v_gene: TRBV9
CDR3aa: CASSTPAGVYGYTF

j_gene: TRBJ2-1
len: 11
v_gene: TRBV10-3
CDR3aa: CAARTVNEQFF

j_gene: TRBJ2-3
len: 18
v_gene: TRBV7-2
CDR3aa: CASSLALIGGPSTDTQYF

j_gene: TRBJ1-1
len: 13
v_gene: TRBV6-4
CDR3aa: CASSVLAGTEAFF

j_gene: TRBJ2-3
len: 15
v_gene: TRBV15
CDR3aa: CATSGTPGGTDTQYF